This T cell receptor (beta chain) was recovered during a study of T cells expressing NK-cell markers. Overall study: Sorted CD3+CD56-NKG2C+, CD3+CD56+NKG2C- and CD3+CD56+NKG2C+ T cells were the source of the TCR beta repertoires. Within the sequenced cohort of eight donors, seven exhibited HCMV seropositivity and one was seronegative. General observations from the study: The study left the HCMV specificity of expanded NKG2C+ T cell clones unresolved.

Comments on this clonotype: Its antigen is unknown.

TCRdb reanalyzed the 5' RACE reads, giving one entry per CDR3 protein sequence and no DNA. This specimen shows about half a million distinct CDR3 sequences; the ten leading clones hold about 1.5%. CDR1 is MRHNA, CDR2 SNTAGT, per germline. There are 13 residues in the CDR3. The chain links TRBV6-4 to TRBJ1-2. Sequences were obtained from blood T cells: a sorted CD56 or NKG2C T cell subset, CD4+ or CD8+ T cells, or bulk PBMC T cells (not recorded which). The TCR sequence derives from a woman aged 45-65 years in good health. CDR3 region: CATSGNRGNGYTF.